This TCR beta chain was retrieved from a study of lymphopenia after photon versus proton radiotherapy. Whole-study findings and limits: After the lymphocyte nadir, photon-treated repertoires showed oligoclonal expansion, especially of CD8+ Temra cells. Survival link was tested only in deceased patients; proton benefit remains a possibility. Proton therapy kept repertoires fairly stable, unlike photons, which gained effector/memory cells. In patients who died, overall survival fell as post-nadir TCR diversity dropped more.

Worth noting for this clone: The antigen is not known.

The length of the CDR3 is 11 residues. CDR1 and CDR2 (germline): SQVTM, ANQGSEA. V lost 7 bases and J lost 3, with 7 bases in between. Sequencing was performed with immunoSEQ multiplex PCR; in TCRdb, only in-frame clones are kept and a portion is missing. The sample yields some 30,000 clones, approximately 89% seen once. This TCR came from a woman aged 70 to 79 with pancreatic cancer. Some clones in this sample may be carry-over from other donors' samples. The specimen was peripheral blood, collected from a patient treated with proton-based radiotherapy. The V gene is TRBV29-1, the J gene TRBJ2-1; D uncertain. Here the CDR3 DNA reads TGCAGCGATGCAGGCTACAATGAGCAGTTCTTC. Its translation is CSDAGYNEQFF.